The clone carrying this T cell receptor beta chain came up once. What it recognizes is unknown. RNA was extracted with the RNeasy kit, and a quantity of roughly 0.5 to 1 ug was reverse transcribed using random hexamers. TCRdb called the immunoSEQ multiplex PCR reads again in MiXCR, with one record for every CDR3 protein. Of some 18,000 distinct CDR3 sequences listed, approximately 96% were seen once; the top ten hold around 0.21%. This sample was included in a study of CD8 T cells in Susac syndrome. Study outcomes and limitations: It was acknowledged in the study that the number of individuals who were included in its TCR sequencing and HLA analysis was relatively small.

The CDR3 sequence is 15 residues long. In germline, CDR1 is MNHEY, CDR2 SVGEGT. Trimming removed 4 bases from V and 3 bases from J; junction bases left unmatched: 6. Sample: CD8+ T cells from PBMCs. The chain recombines TRBV6-2 or TRBV6-3 with TRBJ2-1; 7 positions agree with TRBD2. This clonotype originated in a human donor in good health. In DNA, the CDR3 is TGTGCCAGCAGTTTGTCCAGGGACTACTACAATGAGCAGTTCTTC. It is translated as CASSLSRDYYNEQFF.